This entry lists 10 T cell receptor beta chains sequenced from one sample in a study of T cell clonality in common variable immunodeficiency. Findings and limits, study-wide: Fewer deletions and N-nucleotide insertions were reportedly seen in common variable immunodeficiency TCR beta sequences.

The antigens these receptors bind are not known. Some clones are missing from TCRdb's copy, which holds only in-frame ones; the method was immunoSEQ multiplex PCR. The sample counts roughly 30,000 clones, none seen once; the ten largest own roughly 27%. Sequenced sample: peripheral blood mononuclear cells. Receptor source: a human donor with common variable immunodeficiency.

The CDR3 DNA, read in part, is TGTGCCAGTAGTATCGGGGTAAGCTCCTACGAG. Amino acids: CASSIGVSSYE. The full CDR3 reads CASSIGVSSYEQYF. The chain is built from TRBV19 and TRBJ2-7, with D tentatively TRBD2 (5 bases). The read ends 3 residues before the CDR3 terminus; that terminus is restored from the germline J gene. Germline V gives CDR1 LNHDA, CDR2 SQIVND (reference sequence). The CDR3 loop spans 14 amino acids. The V gene lost 3 bases and the J gene lost 0 bases, with 9 bases spanning the gap.

Points on this clone: Sequencing ends 3 residues short of the CDR3 end; the germline J gene provides the rest. V usage is TRBV6-2 or TRBV6-3 and J usage is TRBJ2-3, with D perhaps matching TRBD1 (5 bases). The germline CDR1 and CDR2 sequences are MNHEY and SVGEGT. This CDR3 is 16 amino acids long. Trimming stripped 0 bases from V and 2 bases from J, with 12 bases between. Partial CDR3 DNA: TGTGCCAGCAGTTACTCGAACCAGGGTTCCACAGATACG. It is translated as CASSYSNQGSTDT. The full-length CDR3 reads as CASSYSNQGSTDTQYF.

This clone was seen more than once but under ten times. The read is 3 residues too short to cover the CDR3 end, so that end is filled in from the germline J gene. The V gene is TRBV10-3, the J gene TRBJ2-7; the match to TRBD2 covers 12 bases. The trim removed 4 bases at V and 0 bases at J, leaving 1 base unmatched. Germline CDR1 and CDR2: ENHRY and SYGVKD. CDR3 length equals 15 residues. The CDR3 spells CAISGTSGVSYEQYF. CDR3 DNA (partial): TGTGCCATCAGTGGGACTAGCGGGGTCTCCTACGAG.

In this sample, this clone turned up many times. The read terminates 3 residues before the CDR3 end, so the remaining end is supplied by the germline J gene. V usage is TRBV23-1 and J usage is TRBJ2-3; TRBD1 is a possible D gene (5 bases). TRBV23-1 is given ORF status, its function remaining uncertain. V shed 2 bases and J shed 6 bases, with 15 bases lying between them. CDR3 length: 15 amino acids. The sequenced part of the CDR3 DNA is TGCGCCAGCAGTCAAAGGGGCTTCCTGACGGATACG. It specifies CASSQRGFLTDT. The complete CDR3 sequence is CASSQRGFLTDTQYF.

This clone was recorded a few times. The read gets to within 3 residues of the CDR3 end, and the germline J gene fills in the rest. J is TRBJ2-3 and V is TRBV20-1; 9 bases fit TRBD2. The CDR3 is made up of 14 amino acids. Trimming cost V 3 bases and J 1 base; bases outside gene matches: 2. Germline V CDR1 and CDR2: DFQATT, SNEGSKA (reference sequence). Incomplete CDR3 DNA: TGCAGTGCTAGTGTAGCGGGGGGCACAGATACG. Encoded protein: CSASVAGGTDT. The full CDR3 reads CSASVAGGTDTQYF.

Points on this clone: The read is 3 residues too short to cover the CDR3 end, so that end is filled in from the germline J gene. V gene TRBV19 combines with J gene TRBJ2-3; tentative D call: TRBD1 (6 bases). This CDR3 contains 14 residues. In germline, CDR1 is LNHDA, CDR2 SQIVND (reference sequence). V lost 6 bases and J 3 bases, leaving 13 bases between the germline ends. The sequenced part of the CDR3 DNA is TGTGCCAGTAGCGACATCAGGGGAACAGATACG. This codes for CASSDIRGTDT. The CDR3 in full is CASSDIRGTDTQYF.

A remark on this clone: The CDR3 extends 3 residues past the end of the read, so its final part is completed from the germline J gene. V usage is TRBV2 and J usage is TRBJ1-1, with a tentative D call TRBD1 (6 bases). The CDR3 length is 16 residues. V dropped 2 bases and J dropped 0 bases, with 13 bases sitting between them. CDR1 SNHLY and CDR2 FYNNEI come from the germline V gene. The CDR3 sequence: CASSESPRTVNTEAFF. CDR3 DNA (partial): TGTGCCAGCAGTGAAAGCCCCCGGACAGTGAACACTGAA.

There are a few counts of this clone. The CDR3 is cut off 3 residues early in the read; its end comes from the germline J gene. V is TRBV18 and J is TRBJ2-7; D ambiguous. V lost 5 bases and J 2 bases, leaving 16 bases between the germline ends. Germline assignment: CDR1 KGHSH and CDR2 LQKENI. CDR3 length equals 15 residues. CDR3 DNA (partial): TGTGCCAGCTCATTACCGGGTTCTCCTACCTACGAG. Translation: CASSLPGSPTYE. The whole CDR3 protein is CASSLPGSPTYEQYF. Based on the CDR3 plus reference TRBV18 and TRBJ2-7, the full variable domain is NAGVMQNPRHLVRRRGQEARLRCSPMKGHSHVYWYRQLPEEGLKFMVYLQKENIIDESGMPKERFSAEFPKEGPSILRIQQVVRGDSAAYFCASSLPGSPTYEQYFGPGTRLTVT.

This clone appeared a few times. The read is 3 residues too short to cover the CDR3 end, so that end is filled in from the germline J gene. J is TRBJ2-2 and V is TRBV30; TRBD1 aligns across 7 bases. From germline, CDR1 is GTSNPN and CDR2 SVGIG (reference sequence). The length of the CDR3 is 13 residues. The junction had 6 bases not matched to a gene; V was cut back by 4 bases and J by 7 bases. CDR3 sequence reads: CAWITGDHGELFF. The DNA read from the CDR3 is TGTGCCTGGATTACAGGGGATCACGGGGAG. Complete variable domain (other parts from reference TRBV30 and TRBJ2-2): SQTIHQWPATLVQPVGSPLSLECTVEGTSNPNLYWYRQAAGRGLQLLFYSVGIGQISSEVPQNLSASRPQDRQFILSSKKLLLSDSGFYLCAWITGDHGELFFGEGSRLTVL.

This clone was recorded many times. The read ends 3 residues early relative to the CDR3; the germline J gene fills the gap. This rearrangement joins TRBV4-1 to TRBJ1-5; D is unresolved. Trimming cost V 0 bases and J 5 bases, with 11 bases left between them. CDR1 is MGHRA and CDR2 is YSYEKL in the germline V gene. The CDR3 is 15 residues long. CDR3 bases read: TGCGCCAGCAGCCAAGAAGCCCCCCCGTATCAGCCC. This gives the protein CASSQEAPPYQP. The complete CDR3 reads CASSQEAPPYQPQHF.